These 22 T cell receptor beta chains originate from one sample sequenced in a study of blood T cell repertoires in COVID-19. Measured with immunoSEQ multiplex PCR; TCRdb has only the in-frame clones, and not every one. The table includes about 250,000 clones, about 91% detected once. Material for sequencing was peripheral blood. The source of these receptors is a woman aged 25 to 39 with COVID-19, enrolled during active disease.

As concerns this clone: The junction shows a germline mismatch at one end, possibly a read error. The chain uses TRBV28 and TRBJ2-3, with D possibly called TRBD1 or TRBD2 (6 bases each). Per the germline V gene, CDR1 is MDHEN and CDR2 is SYDVKM. This CDR3 has 16 amino acids. In DNA, the CDR3 is TGTGCCAGCCGTTTAGGGGGGTTAGGGGGCACAGATACGCAGTATTTT. Translating it yields CASRLGGLGGTDTQYF.

The chain uses TRBV14 and TRBJ2-7, with 7 positions matching TRBD1. V dropped 4 bases and J dropped 4; count of bases not matched to a gene: 7. Germline loops: CDR1 SGHDN, CDR2 FVKESK. CDR3 length equals 14 residues. CDR3 region: CASSPRTGGYEQYF. DNA for the CDR3: TGTGCCAGCAGCCCCCGGACAGGAGGTTACGAGCAGTACTTC.

V is TRBV28 and J is TRBJ2-2; 8 bases agree with TRBD2. V lost 6 bases and J lost 2; bases outside the gene matches: 20. This CDR3 comprises 20 residues. CDR1 and CDR2 from the germline V gene are MDHEN and SYDVKM. CDR3 in DNA: TGTGCCAGCAGCTCATGGGGAAAGCGGGGGCCGTCTATAAACACCGGGGAGCTGTTTTTT. Its protein product is CASSSWGKRGPSINTGELFF.

In nucleotides, the CDR3 is TGTGCCAGCAGTGAACGGGGATACGAGCAGTACTTC. Translating gives CASSERGYEQYF. This chain links TRBV2 with TRBJ2-7, with a weak D call TRBD2 (5 bases). Trimming removed 2 bases at V and 4 bases at J, with 6 bases between. The germline V gene has CDR1 SNHLY and CDR2 FYNNEI. CDR3 length: 12 residues.

CDR3 coding DNA: TGTGCCAGCAGCTTGACTCCGGGAGGATACTACGAGCAGTACTTC. Translating gives CASSLTPGGYYEQYF. The V and J genes are TRBV5-5 and TRBJ2-7; 7 bases line up with TRBD2. The CDR3 contains 15 residues. The J segment lost 3 bases and the V segment lost 1 base, leaving 7 bases of the junction unmatched. Looked up from germline, CDR1 is SGHKS and CDR2 is YYEKEE (reference sequence).

This rearrangement joins TRBV4-3 to TRBJ2-1; D call uncertain. The CDR3 loop spans 15 amino acids. Germline CDR1 reads LGHNA; CDR2 reads YSLEER. V was clipped by 2 bases and J by 3 bases, with 11 bases between them. CDR3 sequence (DNA): TGCGCCAGCAGCCAAACCCAGGCAAGCTACAATGAGCAGTTCTTC. Amino acid sequence: CASSQTQASYNEQFF.

V gene TRBV7-9 combines with J gene TRBJ2-7; D is uncertain. Trimming stripped 5 bases from V and 4 bases from J, with 15 bases between. Germline CDR1 SEHNR, CDR2 FQNEAQ (reference sequence). CDR3 length equals 14 residues. This CDR3 reads CASSPEDKYYEQYV. As DNA, the CDR3 is TGTGCCAGCAGCCCAGAGGATAAATATTACGAGCAGTACGTC.

V and J are TRBV28 and TRBJ2-3; 9 positions match TRBD2. V was clipped by 4 bases and J by 4 bases; unmatched bases: 9. The CDR3 totals 16 residues. Germline-derived CDR1 and CDR2 are MDHEN and SYDVKM. This CDR3 is CASSYGAGGPADTQYF. CDR3 bases: TGTGCCAGCAGTTACGGAGCGGGGGGACCCGCAGATACGCAGTATTTT.

This chain joins TRBV29-1 and TRBJ2-2; a weak D match, TRBD1 (5 bases). Germline lookup yields CDR1 SQVTM and CDR2 ANQGSEA. This CDR3 is built from 15 residues. The V and J ends lost 7 bases and 3 bases respectively, with 18 bases between them. The CDR3 loop is CSATVAGLDTGELFF. The CDR3 DNA follows: TGCAGCGCTACCGTTGCAGGGCTGGACACCGGGGAGCTGTTTTTT.

The chain uses TRBV10-3 and TRBJ1-2, with 7 bases matching TRBD1. Per germline, CDR1 ENHRY and CDR2 SYGVKD. The trim removed 10 bases at V and 5 bases at J, leaving 4 bases unmatched. The CDR3 spans 11 residues. For the CDR3, the DNA is TGTGCCAACAGACAGGGTTATGGCTACACCTTC. This sequence encodes CANRQGYGYTF.

A note on this clone: At one end the junction does not follow the germline gene, possibly because of a read error. The chain employs TRBV7-7 and TRBJ2-3; TRBD2 matches 11 bases. This CDR3 region has 15 residues. In germline, CDR1 is SSHAT, CDR2 FNYEAQ (reference sequence). CDR3 sequence reads: CASSPGLADTDTQYF. For the CDR3, the DNA is TGTGCTAGCAGCCCGGGACTAGCGGACACAGATACGCAGTATTTT.

The sample holds a few counts of this clone. The V gene is TRBV6-2 or TRBV6-3, the J gene TRBJ1-1, with 9 bases lining up with TRBD1. Germline V gene data show CDR1 as MNHEY and CDR2 as SVGEGT. J gave up 3 bases and V 5 bases, and 7 bases lay outside the gene matches. The CDR3 length is 15 residues. The CDR3 DNA reads as TGTGCCAGCAGTGACACAGGGGGCGTGGACACTGAAGCTTTCTTT. Translated, it gives CASSDTGGVDTEAFF.

The chain links TRBV7-2 to TRBJ2-1, with 13 nucleotides matching TRBD2. The CDR3 spans 18 residues. Germline assignment: CDR1 SGHTA and CDR2 FQGNSA. J gave up 9 bases and V 2 bases, and 13 bases lay outside the gene matches. DNA of the CDR3: TGTGCCAGCAGCTTACCACTAGCGGGGGGGCCCTTTTACGGTGAGCAGTTCTTC. Its protein is CASSLPLAGGPFYGEQFF. Drawing the rest from reference TRBV7-2 and TRBJ2-1, the complete variable domain is GAGVSQSPSNKVTEKGKDVELRCDPISGHTALYWYRQSLGQGLEFLIYFQGNSAPDKSGLPSDRFSAERTGGSVSTLTIQRTQQEDSAVYLCASSLPLAGGPFYGEQFFGPGTRLTVL.

The rearrangement joins TRBV24-1 to TRBJ2-2; D is uncertain. The length of the CDR3 is 17 residues. V gave up 4 bases and J gave up 0 bases, with 14 bases separating them. Germline CDR1 and CDR2: KGHDR and SFDVKD. The CDR3 nucleotides read TGTGCCACCAGTGACCCGATCGGCGGAGCGAACACCGGGGAGCTGTTTTTT. This codes for CATSDPIGGANTGELFF.

Notes on this clone: The junction shows a germline mismatch at one end, possibly a read error. This chain links TRBV4-3 with TRBJ2-1; TRBD1 is a possible D gene (6 bases). This CDR3 is built from 16 residues. Germline CDR1 LGHNA, CDR2 YSLEER. The CDR3 sequence is CASSQDVGGMRNEQFF. CDR3 sequence (DNA): TGCGCCAGTAGCCAAGATGTTGGGGGCATGAGGAATGAGCAGTTCTTC.

This clone has only one observation. The CDR3 here is CASSQLLPLAEKLFF. The CDR3 DNA reads TGCGCCAGCAGCCAACTCCTCCCCCTGGCCGAAAAACTGTTTTTT. The V call is TRBV4-1, the J call TRBJ1-4, with unresolved D. Trimming shortened V by 2 bases and J by 8 bases, and 15 bases separated the two germline ends. The germline V gene encodes CDR1 MGHRA and CDR2 YSYEKL. This CDR3 comprises 15 residues.

The V call is TRBV20-1, the J call TRBJ1-5, with a possible D match to TRBD1 (5 bases). The CDR3 is 16 residues long. The V gene's germline CDR1 is DFQATT and CDR2 SNEGSKA (reference sequence). V lost 3 bases and J 1 base, leaving 16 bases between the germline ends. CDR3 sequence (DNA): TGCAGTGCTAGTGACCAGGGCCGGGGGAGCAATCAGCCCCAGCATTTT. This codes for CSASDQGRGSNQPQHF.

The V call is TRBV6-5, the J call TRBJ2-3; 8 nucleotides align to TRBD2. The CDR3 totals 16 residues. V shed 0 bases, J shed 0 bases, and the junction held 2 bases outside the gene matches. CDR1 is MNHEY, CDR2 SVGAGI, per germline. The CDR3 bases are TGTGCCAGCAGTTACTCCAGCGGGAGTAGCACAGATACGCAGTATTTT. Its translation is CASSYSSGSSTDTQYF.

The chain uses TRBV6-5 and TRBJ2-7; D unclear. Germline CDR1 reads MNHEY; CDR2 reads SVGAGI. V lost 9 bases, J lost 1 base, and 13 bases lay in between. The CDR3 sequence is 13 residues long. Written as DNA, the CDR3 is TGTGCCAGTCGTGGTTCGGGTTCCTACGAGCAGTACTTC. Its translation is CASRGSGSYEQYF.

The chain combines TRBV10-3 with TRBJ1-6, with D unclear. The V gene's germline CDR1 is ENHRY and CDR2 SYGVKD. V lost 2 bases to trimming and J lost 4 bases, with 15 bases between them. The CDR3 consists of 17 residues. The CDR3 protein is CAISESREPLYNSPLHF. The CDR3 DNA sequence: TGTGCCATCAGTGAGAGCCGGGAGCCCCTTTATAATTCACCCCTCCACTTT.

The chain combines TRBV5-1 with TRBJ2-2; TRBD1 aligns across 8 bases. V gave up 0 bases and J gave up 0 bases; unmatched junction bases: 16. The germline CDR1 and CDR2 sequences are SGHRS and YFSETQ. The CDR3 consists of 21 residues. CDR3 residues: CASSLALDRVGLDANTGELFF. The CDR3 region has the DNA TGCGCCAGCAGCTTGGCCTTGGACAGGGTGGGGCTGGACGCGAACACCGGGGAGCTGTTTTTT.

This clone was picked up a small number of times. The chain has TRBV27 and TRBJ2-2; 10 nucleotides line up with TRBD2. The CDR3 consists of 16 residues. Germline CDR1 is MNHEY and CDR2 is SMNVEV (reference sequence). Trimming at V came to 3 bases and at J to 5 bases, leaving 6 bases not matched to a gene. The CDR3 loop reads CASSLLAGASTGELFF. For the CDR3, the DNA is TGTGCCAGCAGTTTGCTAGCGGGGGCTTCTACCGGGGAGCTGTTTTTT.